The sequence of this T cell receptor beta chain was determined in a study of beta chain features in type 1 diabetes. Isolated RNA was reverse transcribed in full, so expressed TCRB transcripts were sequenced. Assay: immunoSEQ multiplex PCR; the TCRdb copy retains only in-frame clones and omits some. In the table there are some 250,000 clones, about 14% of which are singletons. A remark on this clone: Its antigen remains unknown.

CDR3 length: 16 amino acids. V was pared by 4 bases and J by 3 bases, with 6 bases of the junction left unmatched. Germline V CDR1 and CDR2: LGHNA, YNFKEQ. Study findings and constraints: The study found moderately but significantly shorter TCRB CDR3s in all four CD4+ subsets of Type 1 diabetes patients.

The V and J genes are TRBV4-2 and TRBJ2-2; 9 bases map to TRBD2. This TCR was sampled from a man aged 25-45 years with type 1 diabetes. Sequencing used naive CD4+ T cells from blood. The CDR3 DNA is TGTGCCAGCAGCCGATTAGCGGGAGCGGACACCGGGGAGCTGTTTTTT. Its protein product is CASSRLAGADTGELFF.